The clone carrying this T cell receptor beta chain was seen only a few times. What it binds is not known. The study made its TCR cDNA through 5'RACE template switching. That step introduced a universal primer site along with UMIs. Using its own MiXCR run on the 5' RACE reads, TCRdb lists one record per CDR3 protein. The sample shows just under 600,000 distinct CDR3 sequences, approximately 13% of them seen only once. The data originate from a study of T cells after yellow fever vaccination. Study at large: With SMART-Seq v4 Ultra Low Input, the fractions containing low cell numbers were prepared.

Findings of the study overall: Abundant bulk-population clonotypes could contaminate the FACS-sorted repertoires. A minor fraction of clonotypes spanned both CD4 and CD8 compartments.

V lost 4 bases to trimming and J lost 6 bases; unmatched junction nucleotides: 3. Germline V lookup: CDR1 DFQATT, CDR2 SNEGSKA (reference sequence). This CDR3 has 12 residues. The sample was PBMCs, taken on the day of the yellow fever booster vaccination. This receptor was obtained from a young man who received the YFV17D yellow fever vaccine. V is TRBV20-1 and J is TRBJ1-2, with 9 bases lining up with TRBD1. CDR3 coding DNA: TGCAGTGCTATACGACAGGGGGATGGCTACACCTTC. Encoded protein: CSAIRQGDGYTF.